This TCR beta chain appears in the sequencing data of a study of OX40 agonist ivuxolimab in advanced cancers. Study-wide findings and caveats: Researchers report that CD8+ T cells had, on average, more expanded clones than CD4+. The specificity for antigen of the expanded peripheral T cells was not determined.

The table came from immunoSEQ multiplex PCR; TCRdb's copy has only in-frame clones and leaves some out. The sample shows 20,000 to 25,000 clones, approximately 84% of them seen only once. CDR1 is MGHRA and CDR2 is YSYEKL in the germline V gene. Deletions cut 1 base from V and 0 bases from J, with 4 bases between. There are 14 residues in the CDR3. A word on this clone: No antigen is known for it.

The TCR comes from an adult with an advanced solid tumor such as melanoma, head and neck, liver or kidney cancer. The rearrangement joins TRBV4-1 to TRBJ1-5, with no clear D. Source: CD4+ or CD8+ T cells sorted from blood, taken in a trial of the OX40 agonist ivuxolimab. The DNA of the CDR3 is TGCGCCAGCAGCCAAGCATCTAGCAATCAGCCCCAGCATTTT. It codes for CASSQASSNQPQHF.